The 2 T cell receptor beta chains below were found in one sample sequenced in a study of blood T cell repertoires in COVID-19 (dated by TCRdb to between 2020 and 2021). Library preparation was by the immunoSEQ multiplex PCR assay. Drawn from immuneACCESS, this table holds only the in-frame rearrangements with V and J called that TCRdb kept. Clones are partly lost; checked studies trace under half to an unresolved V gene and leave the rest unexplained. The sample includes around 500,000 clones, with 70% to 90% observed a single time. Roughly 3.2% of the sample lies in the top ten. The sequencing input was peripheral blood. Receptors were obtained from a human donor in a cohort sampled during active COVID-19.

Written as DNA, the CDR3 is TGTGCCACCAGTGATTTTGGCAATAGCACAGATACGCAGTATTTT. It specifies CATSDFGNSTDTQYF. J is TRBJ2-3 and V is TRBV24-1; no definite D call. The CDR3 sequence is 15 residues long. The germline V gene encodes CDR1 KGHDR and CDR2 SFDVKD. Trimming shortened V by 1 base and J by 0 bases, and 7 bases separated the two germline ends.

This clone was detected only a few times. The chain links TRBV28 to TRBJ1-6; the D is unclear. V lost 8 bases and J lost 4, with 15 bases in between. The length of the CDR3 is 15 residues. CDR1 is MDHEN, CDR2 SYDVKM, per germline. This chain's CDR3 is CASQKRGIYNSPLHF. The CDR3 coding sequence is TGTGCCAGCCAGAAGCGGGGTATTTATAATTCACCCCTCCACTTT.